The following is a TCR beta chain sequence with its context. With a much larger clone just one base away, this may be a read error. This sample is drawn from a study of molecular identifiers for immune sequencing clone quantification. TCRdb re-called the PCR reads with MiXCR, one entry per CDR3 protein. The sample holds fewer than 70,000 distinct CDR3 sequences, 18% seen once. CDR1 and CDR2 (germline): MDHEN, SYDVKM. There are 13 residues in the CDR3. J is TRBJ2-3 and V is TRBV28; D not certain. Source material: naive CD8+ T cells from blood, with Jurkat cell RNA spiked in. Subset in this sample: FACS-sorted CD8+CD4-CCR7+CD45RA+ naive T cells. The clonotype originates from a human donor in good health. Some libraries in this study had Jurkat cell RNA spiked in. For the CDR3, the DNA is TGTGCCAGCAGTTTATGGTACACAGATGCGCAGTATTTT. It specifies CASSLWYTDAQYF.